This T cell receptor (beta chain) is drawn from a study of cytomegalovirus exposure and HLA in healthy donors. General study findings and limits: Most observed TCR sequences were rare, whereas some public TCRs were detected in many donors.

Points on this clone: Antigen specificity is unknown.

With 60 Vbeta and 13 Jbeta primers, the PCR was carried out. Sequencing used immunoSEQ multiplex PCR; TCRdb keeps in-frame clones, though not all of them. The table has over 90,000 clones, roughly four fifths seen once. The specimen sequenced was PBMCs. The receptor was isolated from a man aged 35 to 55 in good health and CMV-seropositive.

CDR3 region: CASREVQGGISPLHF. In DNA, the CDR3 is TGTGCCAGCAGGGAAGTCCAGGGTGGGATTTCACCCCTCCACTTT. The chain joins TRBV5-8 to TRBJ1-6; possibly TRBD1 for D (5 bases). Trimming stripped 5 bases from V and 9 bases from J, with 18 bases between. The CDR3 runs 15 residues. The germline V gene has CDR1 SGHTS and CDR2 YDEGEE. Variable domain in full (rest from reference TRBV5-8 and TRBJ1-6): EAGVTQSPTHLIKTRGQQATLRCSPISGHTSVYWYQQALGLGLQFLLWYDEGEERNRGNFPPRFSGRQFPNYSSELNVNALELEDSALYLCASREVQGGISPLHFGNGTRLTVT.